This TCR beta chain was observed in a study of vaccination and CD4 T cells after COVID-19. Treatment reported: roughly ten-day PBMC culture with coronavirus spike peptide pools or control peptides (ViraFEST assay). Sequence data for DNA of cultured CD4+ T cells were generated by the Oncomine TCR Beta short-read assay. Each CDR3 protein gets one entry after TCRdb re-called the PCR reads with MiXCR. The repertoire consists of about 14,000 distinct CDR3 sequences, with approximately 46% occurring once and the leading ten covering under 8.5%. This clonotype showed up just a few times. The antigen is not known. The ends lost 2 bases at V and 5 bases at J; junction bases unmatched: 8. The CDR3 extends over 14 amino acids. Germline V CDR1 and CDR2: DFQATT, SNEGSKA (reference sequence).

The rearrangement links TRBV20-1 to TRBJ2-5, with 7 bases aligning to TRBD2. The sample in question was CD4+ T cells from blood, cultured in vitro, obtained after SARS-CoV-2 vaccination. The receptor was derived from a human donor who had recovered from COVID-19. Here the CDR3 DNA reads TGCAGTGCTAGACAATTGGCGGGAGTGGAGACCCAGTACTTC. Translated, it gives CSARQLAGVETQYF.